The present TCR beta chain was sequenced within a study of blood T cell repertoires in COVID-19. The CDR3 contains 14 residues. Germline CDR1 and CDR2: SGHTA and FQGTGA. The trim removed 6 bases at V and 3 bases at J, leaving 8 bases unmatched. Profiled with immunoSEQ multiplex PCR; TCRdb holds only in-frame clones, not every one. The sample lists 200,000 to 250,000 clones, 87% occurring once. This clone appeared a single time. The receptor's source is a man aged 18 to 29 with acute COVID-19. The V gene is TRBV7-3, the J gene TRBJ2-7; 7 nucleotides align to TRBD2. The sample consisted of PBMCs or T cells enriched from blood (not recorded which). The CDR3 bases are TGTGCCAGCAGGAGGGAGCGGGGATTCTACGAGCAGTACTTC. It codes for CASRRERGFYEQYF.